These 31 T cell receptor beta chains share one sample of origin, sequenced in a study of Ad26.COV2.S vaccination and SARS-CoV-2 variants (dated by TCRdb to the early 2020s). Library generation was performed with the immunoSEQ multiplex PCR assay. The immuneACCESS repertoire file appears here via TCRdb, limited to in-frame rearrangements. These files lack a portion of the clones; in checked studies, under half of the deficit traces to unresolved V genes, and the cause of the others is not known. Recorded for this sample are 500,000 or so clones; 89% of them occurred a single time. The ten biggest clones cover 2.5% to 3% of the sample. Per the publication, the treatment or condition label means: 19 received Ad26.COV2.S at low or high dose, single or two shots; about 5 received placebo; per-sample allocation not given. Repertoires of vaccine and placebo recipients were sequenced from samples collected on day 63 after the first injection.

The sample was peripheral blood, taken in a trial of Ad26.COV2.S vaccine versus placebo. These receptors all stem from a person aged 18-60 years who received the Ad26.COV2.S COVID-19 vaccine or a placebo.

This clone came up once. This rearrangement joins TRBV7-2 to TRBJ2-5; D perhaps matches TRBD2 (7 bases). Trimming cost V 1 base and J 7 bases, with 16 bases left between them. Germline CDR1 is SGHTA and CDR2 is FQGNSA. The CDR3 sequence is 15 residues long. This CDR3 is CASSLVGGAVRTQYF. CDR3 nucleotides: TGTGCCAGCAGCTTAGTGGGGGGGGCGGTACGGACCCAGTACTTC.

The rearrangement links TRBV6-5 to TRBJ1-6; no definite D call. V lost 4 bases to trimming and J lost 12 bases, with 10 bases between them. CDR3 length equals 12 residues. Per germline, CDR1 MNHEY and CDR2 SVGAGI. CDR3 sequence: CASSFRTEPLHF. CDR3 bases: TGTGCCAGCAGTTTCCGGACGGAACCCCTCCACTTT.

This clone was counted a single time. This sequence joins TRBV10-2 and TRBJ1-5, with D unresolved. The CDR3 is made up of 13 amino acids. V lost 5 bases and J 7 bases, leaving 12 bases between the germline ends. The germline CDR1 and CDR2 sequences are WSHSY and SAAADI. The CDR3 loop reads CASSIRPGQPQHF. Here the CDR3 DNA reads TGCGCCAGCAGTATCCGACCCGGGCAGCCCCAGCATTTT.

The chain recombines TRBV4-2 with TRBJ2-7; the D gene could be TRBD1 or TRBD2 (6 bases each). V gave up 4 bases and J gave up 3 bases, with 16 bases separating them. Looked up from germline, CDR1 is LGHNA and CDR2 is YNFKEQ. The length of the CDR3 is 15 residues. CDR3 loop: CASSPQGRDFYEQYF. CDR3 bases: TGTGCCAGCAGCCCTCAGGGGCGGGATTTCTACGAGCAGTACTTC.

The chain is built from TRBV4-2 and TRBJ1-2; no definite D call. Germline values: CDR1 LGHNA, CDR2 YNFKEQ. Trimming left V 1 base short and J 4 bases short, with 10 bases between. The CDR3 runs to 14 residues. As DNA, the CDR3 is TGTGCCAGCAGCCAAGGAGGGCGCGGCTATGGCTACACCTTC. Translation: CASSQGGRGYGYTF.

This clone was seen a single time. The V gene is TRBV4-2, the J gene TRBJ2-5; TRBD2 might be the D (6 bases). The CDR3 loop spans 14 amino acids. Germline V lookup: CDR1 LGHNA, CDR2 YNFKEQ. Trimming took 2 bases from V and 3 from J, leaving 10 bases between them. The CDR3 DNA reads TGTGCCAGCAGCCAAATGGGGACTGAAGAGACCCAGTACTTC. Translating gives CASSQMGTEETQYF.

The chain's CDR3 is CASSPRRFPYEQYF. CDR3 bases: TGTGCCAGCAGCCCACGCAGGTTCCCCTACGAGCAGTACTTC. The chain links TRBV11-2 to TRBJ2-7; no clear D gene. The CDR3 totals 14 residues. V lost 5 bases, J lost 2 bases, and 13 bases lay in between. CDR1 and CDR2 (germline): SGHAT, FQNNGV.

The chain is built from TRBV20-1 and TRBJ1-2, with 7 nucleotides matching TRBD1. The CDR3 sequence is 15 residues long. Germline CDR1 is DFQATT and CDR2 is SNEGSKA (reference sequence). The junction had 9 bases not matched to a gene; V was cut back by 3 bases and J by 2 bases. The CDR3 is CSASWGGTVNYGYTF. The CDR3 nucleotides read TGCAGTGCTAGTTGGGGGGGGACAGTCAACTATGGCTACACCTTC.

Concerning this clone: A read error may account for a junction end that differs from germline. This chain uses TRBV27 with TRBJ1-1; perhaps TRBD1 as D (5 bases). CDR1 MNHEY and CDR2 SMNVEV come from the germline V gene (reference sequence). CDR3 length equals 15 residues. The CDR3 is CASSLSGEGNTEAFF. The CDR3 nucleotides are TGTGCCAGCAGCTTATCGGGGGAGGGAAACACTGAAGCTTTCTTT.

The chain couples TRBV2 to TRBJ2-2; a possible D gene is TRBD1 (6 bases). Between the trimmed V and J ends, which lost 8 bases and 3 bases, there was a span of 10 bases. The CDR3 totals 13 residues. CDR1 and CDR2 from the germline V gene are SNHLY and FYNNEI. CDR3 DNA: TGTGCCAGCGGCCACAGGGACACCGGGGAGCTGTTTTTT. Protein product: CASGHRDTGELFF.

The chain combines TRBV18 with TRBJ2-1; TRBD1 matches 9 bases. Trimming took 6 bases from V and 4 from J; bases not matched to a gene: 4. The CDR3 spans 14 residues. Germline V gene data show CDR1 as KGHSH and CDR2 as LQKENI. The CDR3 is CASSRDREYNEQFF. The DNA of the CDR3 is TGTGCCAGCTCCCGGGACAGGGAGTACAATGAGCAGTTCTTC.

The rearrangement joins TRBV7-9 to TRBJ1-3, with D possibly TRBD1 on 5 matching bases. The CDR3 is 17 amino acids. CDR1 SEHNR and CDR2 FQNEAQ come from the germline V gene (reference sequence). V lost 1 base, J lost 0 bases, and 13 bases lay in between. The chain's CDR3 is CASSLDPRGLSGNTIYF. The CDR3 coding sequence is TGTGCCAGCAGCTTAGACCCGCGGGGACTCTCTGGAAACACCATATATTTT.

The chain's CDR3 is CATSGYSEVGQPQHF. The CDR3 region has the DNA TGTGCCACCAGCGGGTACAGCGAGGTTGGACAGCCCCAGCATTTT. The chain recombines TRBV15 with TRBJ1-5, with D unclear. Trimming removed 5 bases at V and 7 bases at J, with 18 bases between. The CDR3 is made up of 15 amino acids. Germline-derived CDR1 and CDR2 are LNHNV and YYDKDF (reference sequence).

The V and J genes are TRBV24-1 and TRBJ2-5, with D perhaps being TRBD1 or TRBD2 (6 bases each). CDR3 size: 16 residues. Germline V gene data show CDR1 as KGHDR and CDR2 as SFDVKD. V lost 2 bases, J lost 3 bases, and 15 bases lay in between. This CDR3 reads CATSDWGAGTEETQYF. The DNA of the CDR3 is TGTGCCACCAGTGATTGGGGGGCCGGGACCGAAGAGACCCAGTACTTC.

The chain uses TRBV5-6 and TRBJ2-7; no clear D. Germline V gene sequence: CDR1 SGHDT, CDR2 YYEEEE. Trimming took 0 bases from V and 6 from J, leaving 13 bases between them. This CDR3 contains 14 residues. CDR3 in DNA: TGTGCCAGCAGCTTGGGTCCCGGCCAACCCGAGCAGTACTTC. Protein product: CASSLGPGQPEQYF.

The chain combines TRBV27 with TRBJ1-2, with a possible D match to TRBD1 (5 bases). CDR1 is MNHEY, CDR2 SMNVEV, per germline (reference sequence). The V and J ends lost 2 bases and 4 bases respectively, with 8 bases between them. This CDR3 has 13 residues. The CDR3 DNA reads as TGTGCCAGCAGTTTAGGGGGAAGCTATGGCTACACCTTC. Protein product: CASSLGGSYGYTF.

The gene calls are TRBV2 and TRBJ1-5; possible D gene TRBD1, 5 bases. Germline values: CDR1 SNHLY, CDR2 FYNNEI. The CDR3 is made up of 12 amino acids. V was pared by 8 bases and J by 6 bases, with 11 bases between. The CDR3 sequence: CASQGSLQPQHF. The CDR3 DNA follows: TGTGCCAGCCAGGGAAGTCTTCAGCCCCAGCATTTT. The whole variable domain, filled in from reference TRBV2 and TRBJ1-5, reads EPEVTQTPSHQVTQMGQEVILRCVPISNHLYFYWYRQILGQKVEFLVSFYNNEISEKSEIFDDQFSVERPDGSNFTLKIRSTKLEDSAMYFCASQGSLQPQHFGDGTRLSIL.

The V gene is TRBV19, the J gene TRBJ2-3; 9 bases match TRBD1. The CDR3 is made up of 19 amino acids. V was clipped by 5 bases and J by 4 bases; unmatched bases: 19. Germline V gene lookup returns CDR1 LNHDA and CDR2 SQIVND (reference sequence). Here the CDR3 reads CASSLLPLTRDRVSDTQYF. The CDR3, as DNA: TGTGCCAGTAGTTTACTCCCTCTGACCCGGGACAGGGTATCAGATACGCAGTATTTT.

This clone has a single count. J is TRBJ2-6 and V is TRBV12-3 or TRBV12-4; D ambiguous. The CDR3 sequence is 12 residues long. Trimming left V 6 bases short and J 3 bases short, with 3 bases between. The DNA for the CDR3 is TGTGCCAGCAGGGATGGGGCCAACGTCCTGACTTTC. This sequence encodes CASRDGANVLTF.

The V gene is TRBV18, the J gene TRBJ2-2; TRBD2 matches 8 bases. Germline V gives CDR1 KGHSH, CDR2 LQKENI. V dropped 4 bases and J dropped 0; count of bases not matched to a gene: 4. CDR3 size: 16 residues. In DNA form, the CDR3 reads TGTGCCAGCTCACTACATAGCGGGGCGAACACCGGGGAGCTGTTTTTT. Protein product: CASSLHSGANTGELFF.

On this clone: This same CDR3 is encoded by further DNA sequences in the sample. The CDR3 loop reads CASSSTDTQYF. DNA of the CDR3: TGTGCCAGCAGCTCTACTGATACGCAGTATTTT. This chain joins TRBV7-2 and TRBJ2-3; D ambiguous. The CDR3 sequence is 11 residues long. The germline V and J ends were trimmed by 4 bases and 6 bases, with 5 bases remaining between them. In germline, CDR1 is SGHTA, CDR2 FQGNSA.

The rearrangement links TRBV5-1 to TRBJ1-6; TRBD1 matches at 7 bases. The length of the CDR3 is 11 residues. CDR1 is SGHRS, CDR2 YFSETQ, per germline. V lost 5 bases and J lost 18; bases outside the gene matches: 8. The CDR3 bases are TGCGCCAGCAGTTTAGGGACAGAACCCCACTTT. Protein: CASSLGTEPHF.

V is TRBV5-1 and J is TRBJ2-5; D perhaps matches TRBD1 (6 bases). Germline assignment: CDR1 SGHRS and CDR2 YFSETQ. The V gene lost 4 bases and the J gene lost 4 bases, with 14 bases spanning the gap. The CDR3 length is 14 residues. In nucleotides, the CDR3 is TGCGCCAGCAGCAGCGGACAGCTCGCAGAGACCCAGTACTTC. Its translation is CASSSGQLAETQYF.

There are a few counts of this clone. V and J are TRBV4-3 and TRBJ2-7; perhaps D is TRBD1 or TRBD2 (5 bases each). Germline assignment: CDR1 LGHNA and CDR2 YSLEER. The CDR3 has 14 residues. V lost 5 bases and J 3 bases, leaving 14 bases between the germline ends. CDR3 DNA: TGCGCCAGCAGCAAGGGGTTTGGAGGCTACGAGCAGTACTTC. Amino acid sequence: CASSKGFGGYEQYF.

This sequence joins TRBV28 and TRBJ1-2; D not certain. V was cut by 2 bases and J by 8 bases, with 12 bases left in between. Germline CDR1 reads MDHEN; CDR2 reads SYDVKM. The CDR3 runs 13 residues. The CDR3 is CASSLVESWGYTF. In DNA, the CDR3 is TGTGCCAGCAGTTTAGTCGAGAGTTGGGGCTACACCTTC.

V usage is TRBV5-1 and J usage is TRBJ1-3; D unclear. The germline V and J ends were trimmed by 1 base and 0 bases, with 8 bases remaining between them. CDR3 length: 15 residues. CDR1 and CDR2 from the germline V gene are SGHRS and YFSETQ. The CDR3 sequence is CASSLMGNSGNTIYF. The CDR3 DNA sequence: TGCGCCAGCAGCTTGATGGGCAACTCTGGAAACACCATATATTTT.

The chain has TRBV7-8 and TRBJ2-1, with TRBD2 identical over 8 bases. Germline CDR1 reads SGHVS; CDR2 reads FQNEAQ. The CDR3 consists of 18 residues. J lost 2 bases, V lost 1 base, and 10 bases had no gene match. The CDR3 DNA follows: TGTGCCAGCAGCTTAGTCACGGGGGGGCCTCTTACCTACAATGAGCAGTTCTTC. This codes for CASSLVTGGPLTYNEQFF.

The chain is built from TRBV5-1 and TRBJ1-6; D possibly corresponds to TRBD1 (6 bases). The CDR3 spans 16 residues. Trimming left V 5 bases short and J 10 bases short, with 22 bases between. CDR1 SGHRS and CDR2 YFSETQ come from the germline V gene. CDR3 coding DNA: TGCGCCAGCAGAAGATCCGGGACACCTTACGGCTCACCCCTCCACTTT. Translation gives CASRRSGTPYGSPLHF.

This clone was seen just once. V usage is TRBV19 and J usage is TRBJ2-1; 9 positions match TRBD1. V trimming: 1 base; J trimming: 4 bases; junction bases outside the gene matches: 8. There are 17 residues in the CDR3. The V gene's germline CDR1 is LNHDA and CDR2 SQIVND (reference sequence). The CDR3 DNA reads as TGTGCCAGTAGTATAGGCAGGGGGACAGGGAGTTACAATGAGCAGTTCTTC. This sequence encodes CASSIGRGTGSYNEQFF.

In this sample, this clone turned up a few times. The J gene is TRBJ1-6, the V gene TRBV9, with unresolved D. The CDR3 runs to 17 residues. Germline CDR1 reads SGDLS; CDR2 reads YYNGEE. Trimming left V 0 bases short and J 0 bases short, with 10 bases between. The CDR3 protein is CASSVGHSSSYNSPLHF. DNA of the CDR3: TGTGCCAGCAGCGTAGGACACTCGAGCTCCTATAATTCACCCCTCCACTTT.

This rearrangement joins TRBV25-1 to TRBJ2-5; maybe TRBD2 (5 bases). The CDR3 runs to 12 residues. The ends were cut back, 2 bases at V and 9 bases at J, with 10 bases in the middle. Germline assignment: CDR1 MGHDK and CDR2 SYGVNS. CDR3 residues: CASSEPPGAQYF. In DNA form, the CDR3 reads TGTGCCAGCAGTGAACCGCCCGGGGCCCAGTACTTC.